Listed below are T cell receptor beta chains from one sample, sequenced in a study of T cell changes during pregnancy in multiple sclerosis. Some clones are missing from TCRdb's copy, which holds only in-frame ones; the method was immunoSEQ multiplex PCR. The sample holds under 65,000 clones; about nine tenths are singletons and the top ten take approximately 0.6%. Sequencing used CD4+ T cells from peripheral blood mononuclear cells, obtained after pregnancy. The receptors originated from a female donor with multiple sclerosis, enrolled in a pregnancy study. Both conserved end residues are trimmed from each CDR3. Clone size is stated in some rows and not others, as once, few, many or a class when expanded.

clone_size: -; v_call: TRBV9; cdr3_aa: ASSGGRWESGANVLT
clone_size: -; v_call: TRBV7-9; cdr3_aa: ASSLVGVGGETQY
clone_size: -; v_call: TRBV19; cdr3_aa: ASNHAGKTNTGELF
clone_size: -; v_call: TRBV5-5; cdr3_aa: ASSLEGEGNTIY
clone_size: -; v_call: TRBV18; cdr3_aa: ASSRIIPGQGDGYT
clone_size: -; v_call: TRBV2; cdr3_aa: ASSAGGSGYT
clone_size: few; v_call: TRBV4-1; cdr3_aa: ASSQVTAPELNQPQH
clone_size: -; v_call: TRBV2; cdr3_aa: ASKTGGRGRIHEQY
clone_size: -; v_call: TRBV7-2; cdr3_aa: ASSFSGQGSYGYT
clone_size: -; v_call: TRBV19; cdr3_aa: ASSSGGGNTDTQY
clone_size: -; v_call: TRBV19; cdr3_aa: ASSGRGGINEQF
clone_size: -; v_call: TRBV7-3; cdr3_aa: ASSSLPRRGGPNEQF
clone_size: -; v_call: TRBV7-2; cdr3_aa: ASRVDRNIYGYT
clone_size: -; v_call: TRBV18; cdr3_aa: ASSPWGSMNTEAF
clone_size: -; v_call: TRBV5-1; cdr3_aa: ASSRDRSPSEQY
clone_size: few; v_call: TRBV11-2; cdr3_aa: ASSAEANRGNTIY
clone_size: -; v_call: TRBV7-2; cdr3_aa: ASSLEGRETQY
clone_size: -; v_call: TRBV30; cdr3_aa: AWKRLDRGNSPLH
clone_size: -; v_call: TRBV7-2; cdr3_aa: ASSHDRGRETQY
clone_size: -; v_call: TRBV10-3; cdr3_aa: AISESGTGSLGDTEAF
clone_size: -; v_call: TRBV19; cdr3_aa: ASSSGGRYEQY
clone_size: -; v_call: TRBV11-3; cdr3_aa: ASSFGQSDTIY